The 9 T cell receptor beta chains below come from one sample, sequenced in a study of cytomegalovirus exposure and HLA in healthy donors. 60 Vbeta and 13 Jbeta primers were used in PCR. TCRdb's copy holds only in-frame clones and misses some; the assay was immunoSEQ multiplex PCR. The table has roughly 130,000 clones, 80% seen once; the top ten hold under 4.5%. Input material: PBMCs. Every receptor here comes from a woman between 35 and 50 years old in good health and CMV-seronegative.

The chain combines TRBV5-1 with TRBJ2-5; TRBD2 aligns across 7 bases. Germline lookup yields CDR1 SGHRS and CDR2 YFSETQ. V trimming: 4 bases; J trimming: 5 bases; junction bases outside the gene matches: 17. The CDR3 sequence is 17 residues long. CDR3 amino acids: CASSRRIGGGMGETQYF. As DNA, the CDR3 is TGCGCCAGCAGCCGACGGATTGGGGGAGGGATGGGGGAGACCCAGTACTTC.

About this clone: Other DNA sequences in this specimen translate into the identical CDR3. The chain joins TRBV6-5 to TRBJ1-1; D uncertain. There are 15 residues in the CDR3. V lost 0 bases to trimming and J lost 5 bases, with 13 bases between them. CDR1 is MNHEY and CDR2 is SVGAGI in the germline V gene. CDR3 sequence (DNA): TGTGCCAGCAGTTACTCTGGACCGAGGGCTACTGAAGCTTTCTTT. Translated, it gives CASSYSGPRATEAFF.

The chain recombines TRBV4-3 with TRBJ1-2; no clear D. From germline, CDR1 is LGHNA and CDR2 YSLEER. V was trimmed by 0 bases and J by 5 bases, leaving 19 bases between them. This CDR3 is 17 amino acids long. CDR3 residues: CASSQDALPPARYGYTF. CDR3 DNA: TGCGCCAGCAGCCAAGACGCGTTACCCCCTGCTAGATATGGCTACACCTTC.

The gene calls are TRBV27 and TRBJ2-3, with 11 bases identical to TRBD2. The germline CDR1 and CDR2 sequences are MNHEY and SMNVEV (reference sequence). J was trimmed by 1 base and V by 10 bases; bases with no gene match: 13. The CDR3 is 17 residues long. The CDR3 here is CATKEALAGGRTDTQYF. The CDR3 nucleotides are TGTGCCACCAAGGAGGCCCTAGCGGGGGGACGCACAGATACGCAGTATTTT.

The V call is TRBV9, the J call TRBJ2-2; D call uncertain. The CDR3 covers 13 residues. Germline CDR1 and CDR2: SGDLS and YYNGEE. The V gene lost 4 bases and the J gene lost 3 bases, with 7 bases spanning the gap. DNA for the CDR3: TGTGCCAGCAGCTCGGGTCACACCGGGGAGCTGTTTTTT. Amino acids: CASSSGHTGELFF.

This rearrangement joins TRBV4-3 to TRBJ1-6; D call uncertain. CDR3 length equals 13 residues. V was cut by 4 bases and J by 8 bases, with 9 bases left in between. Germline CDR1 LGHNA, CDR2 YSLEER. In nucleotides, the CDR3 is TGCGCCAGCAGCCGGACGGGAGATTCACCCCTCCACTTT. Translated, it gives CASSRTGDSPLHF.

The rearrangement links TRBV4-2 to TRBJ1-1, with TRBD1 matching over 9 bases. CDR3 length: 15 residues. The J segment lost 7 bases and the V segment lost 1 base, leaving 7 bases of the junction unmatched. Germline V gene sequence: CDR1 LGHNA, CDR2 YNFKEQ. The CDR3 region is CASSQAGQGPYEAFF. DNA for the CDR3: TGTGCCAGCAGCCAAGCGGGACAGGGCCCATATGAAGCTTTCTTT.

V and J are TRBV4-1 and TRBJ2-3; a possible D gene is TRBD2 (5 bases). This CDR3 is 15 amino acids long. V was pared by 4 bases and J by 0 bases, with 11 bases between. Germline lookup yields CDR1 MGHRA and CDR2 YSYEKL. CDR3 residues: CASSPLGASTDTQYF. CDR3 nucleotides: TGCGCCAGCAGCCCCCTGGGAGCTAGCACAGATACGCAGTATTTT.

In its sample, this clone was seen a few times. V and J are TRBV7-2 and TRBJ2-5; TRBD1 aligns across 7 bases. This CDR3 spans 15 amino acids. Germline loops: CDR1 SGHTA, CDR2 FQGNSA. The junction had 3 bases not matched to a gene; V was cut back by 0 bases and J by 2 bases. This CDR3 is CASSLATGWQETQYF. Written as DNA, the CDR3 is TGTGCCAGCAGCTTAGCGACAGGGTGGCAAGAGACCCAGTACTTC.